Below, one TCR beta chain is given with its context. There is no known antigen for this receptor. Base qualities were left out, and no much larger clone turns up one base away. This record comes from a study of T cell responses to AZD1222 COVID-19 vaccine (dated by TCRdb to the early 2020s). A note on the overall study: TCR sequencing was performed for roughly 250 trial participants, of whom 200 to 210 were given two doses of AZD1222 and some 26 were given two doses of MenACWY control vaccine. Trial participants were enrolled by age into 18-55, 56-69 and 70-plus year subgroups, with 148, 28 and 57 TCR-sequenced participants respectively. The paper as a whole reports these results and caveats: Vaccine-associated CD4 TCRs spanned the whole spike protein, with dominant responses in regions 160-218 and 743-854. Participants were mostly white British and included more females than males, and it was suggested by the authors that clonal diversity may have been underestimated. After two AZD1222 doses, spike-specific TCR breadth and depth were significantly higher than at day 0 and than in MenACWY recipients. Epitopes outside the regions mutated in the B.1.351 and B.1.1.7 variants were reportedly recognized by nearly half of the unique spike-specific TCRs. The 56-69-year group was small, and its depth increase did not reach significance, likely because of low power. Because no day 14 peak-response samples were available, repertoires were characterized only after the peak T cell response. Conclusions about previously exposed vaccinees are limited, since just a handful of AZD1222 recipients were seropositive for SARS-CoV-2 at baseline.

The CDR3 regions of human TCRbeta chains were subjected to immunosequencing. The study's own analysis went as follows. Repertoire TCRs were matched against a reference library of SARS-CoV-2-specific TCRs generated with the MIRA antigen-specificity platform. Breadth was defined as the fraction of unique TCRs that were SARS-CoV-2-associated. Depth was defined as the fraction of total T cells that were SARS-CoV-2-associated. Using the MIRA data, each spike-specific TCR was assigned both to the spike region to which the TCR was reactive and to a CD4 or CD8 class. Log10-transformed breadth and depth values were compared by one-way ANOVA with Sidak's multiple comparisons tests. In TCRdb, the immuneACCESS table is reduced to in-frame sequences with V and J assigned. These tables do not hold every clone; where another copy was compared, an unresolved V gene accounts for under half, and the others remain unexplained. That table is the source of V, J and clone size, and D and trimming were worked out from the DNA. Recorded for this sample are 150,000 to 200,000 clones; just over 90% of them occurred a single time. The ten largest clones capture around 1% of the sample.

What this sample's time point label stands for: about 28 days (+/-7) after the second vaccine dose. AZD1222 recipients whose second dose came at about 4 weeks and those whose second dose came at about 12 weeks were combined into one group, since spike-specific TCR depth and breadth did not differ between the two schedules. Vaccinee samples were obtained from the UK trials COV001 and COV002, which included a single-blind randomized controlled phase 2/3 trial of AZD1222 (ChAdOx1 nCoV-19) in healthy adults. For TCRbeta chain sequencing, PBMC samples from trial participants were taken at day 0 and at day 28 after the second dose. The source of this sequence is an adult who received the AZD1222 COVID-19 vaccine. Material: peripheral blood, obtained 28 days after the second AZD1222 dose.

The nucleotides are TGTGCCAGCAGCCCCTGGGGAGCGGGGGGGCCCACCGGGGAGCTGTTTTTT. Its protein is CASSPWGAGGPTGELFF. The sequence joins TRBV11-2 to TRBJ2-2, with 10 middle bases fitting TRBD2. From the cysteine through the phenylalanine, the CDR3 covers 17 amino acids. Kept here is only the CDR3 DNA, which spans 51 bases and is read in frame from base 1. Trimming leaves V shorter by 5 bases and J shorter by 4 bases, with the junction holding 10 bases beyond the gene matches. The germline V gene specifies SGHAT as CDR1 and FQNNGV as CDR2.